These T cell receptor beta chains were read from a single sample in a study of blood T cell repertoires in COVID-19. The repertoire was sequenced with immunoSEQ multiplex PCR; TCRdb's copy has only in-frame clones and lacks some. The table includes 100,000 or so clones, approximately 80% detected once. Material: peripheral blood. These receptors were collected from a woman at least 80 years old with acute or convalescent COVID-19. The CDR3 runs from the conserved cysteine through the conserved F or W. D genes are given only for firm matches. The size field is filled for only some rows; it gives once, few, many or a size class.

- TRBJ1-5 - TRBV28 TGTGCCAGCAGTTTCATGAGGGATGGCAATCAGCCCCAGCATTTT CASSFMRDGNQPQHF
few TRBJ1-5 TRBD1 TRBV28 TGTGCCAGCAGGCACACAGGGGGCGGCAATCAGCCCCAGCATTTT CASRHTGGGNQPQHF
few TRBJ2-1 - TRBV27 TGTGCCAGCAGTTCCCTGCGAACGGGAGAGGGCAATGAGCAGTTCTTC CASSSLRTGEGNEQFF
- TRBJ2-3 - TRBV27 TGTGCCAGCAGTTTATTGTCCCCAGCGGAACTCACAGATACGCAGTATTTT CASSLLSPAELTDTQYF
- TRBJ2-1 TRBD2 TRBV5-4 TGTGCCAGCAGCTTGCCTAGCGGGACGCTAAATGAGCAGTTCTTC CASSLPSGTLNEQFF
- TRBJ2-5 TRBD2 TRBV5-1 TGCGCCAGCAGCCCGCCACTAGCGGGAGAAGAGACCCAGTACTTC CASSPPLAGEETQYF
- TRBJ1-3 - TRBV18 TGTGCCAGCGCGGCGATCTCTGGAAACACCATATATTTT CASAAISGNTIYF
- TRBJ2-5 TRBD2 TRBV5-1 TGCGCCAGCAGCCCCGATAGCGGGGGAGAGACCCAGTACTTC CASSPDSGGETQYF
medium-sized TRBJ2-5 - TRBV7-6 TGTGCCAGCAGCCCATTTCAGGGGCAAGAGACCCAGTACTTC CASSPFQGQETQYF
- TRBJ2-3 - TRBV14 TGTGCCAGCAGCCAAGATTTACGGGATACGCAGTATTTT CASSQDLRDTQYF
- TRBJ2-7 TRBD2 TRBV7-9 TGTGCCAGCACCCGGGGGGAGGGCCTCGAGCAGTACTTC CASTRGEGLEQYF
few TRBJ2-1 - TRBV5-5 TGTGCCAGCAGCTTGGCTCGGGGTAATGAGCAGTTCTTC CASSLARGNEQFF
- TRBJ2-2 TRBD1 TRBV3-1/TRBV3-2 TGTGCCAGCAGCCGCCATGGACAGGGTGGCACCGGGGAGCTGTTTTTT CASSRHGQGGTGELFF
- TRBJ2-3 - TRBV5-1 TGCGCCAGCAGCTTAAGGGGGTTGACAGATACGCAGTATTTT CASSLRGLTDTQYF
- TRBJ2-7 - TRBV4-1 TGCGCCAGCAGCCAAGATCTAAGCGGTCCTAGCTCCTACGAGCAGTACTTC CASSQDLSGPSSYEQYF
- TRBJ2-1 - TRBV18 TGTGCCAGCTCCGCGTCCCAGGGAAGGGATGAGCAGTTCTTC CASSASQGRDEQFF
- TRBJ1-5 TRBD1 TRBV5-5 TGTGCCAGCAGCTCAGACAGGGGTGAGCAGCCCCAGCATTTT CASSSDRGEQPQHF
- TRBJ1-1 - TRBV5-1 TGCGCCAGCAGCTTGGTCGGGGGGCGCGGGAACACTGAAGCTTTCTTT CASSLVGGRGNTEAFF
- TRBJ2-1 - TRBV15 TGTGCCACCAGCAGGGACTACCTCAATGAGCAGTTCTTC CATSRDYLNEQFF
- TRBJ2-1 TRBD1 TRBV5-5 TGTGCCAGCAGCACCGACAGGGCCGCTGGATACAATGAGCAGTTCTTC CASSTDRAAGYNEQFF
- TRBJ2-7 TRBD2 TRBV7-2 TGTGCCAGCAGCTCGCCGGGACTAGCGGGCCATGTAAGCTCCTACGAGCAGTACTTC CASSSPGLAGHVSSYEQYF
- TRBJ2-3 TRBD2 TRBV11-3 TGTGCCAGCAGCTCCCCAGCGGGAGCGGGAACAGATACGCAGTATTTT CASSSPAGAGTDTQYF